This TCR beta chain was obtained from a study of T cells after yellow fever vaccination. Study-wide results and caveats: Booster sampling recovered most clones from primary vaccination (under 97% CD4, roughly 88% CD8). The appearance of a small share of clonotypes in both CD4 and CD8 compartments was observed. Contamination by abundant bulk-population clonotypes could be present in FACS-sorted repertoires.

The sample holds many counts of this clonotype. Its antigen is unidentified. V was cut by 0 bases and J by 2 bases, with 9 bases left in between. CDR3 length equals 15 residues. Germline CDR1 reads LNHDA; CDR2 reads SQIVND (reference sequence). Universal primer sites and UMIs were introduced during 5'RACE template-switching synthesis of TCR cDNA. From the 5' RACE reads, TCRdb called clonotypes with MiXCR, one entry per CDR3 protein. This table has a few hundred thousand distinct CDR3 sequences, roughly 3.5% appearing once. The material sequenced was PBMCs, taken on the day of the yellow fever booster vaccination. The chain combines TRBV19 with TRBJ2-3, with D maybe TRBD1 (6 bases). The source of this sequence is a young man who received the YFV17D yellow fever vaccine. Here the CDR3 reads CASSIDWTATDTQYF. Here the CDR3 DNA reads TGTGCCAGTAGTATAGACTGGACAGCCACAGATACGCAGTATTTT. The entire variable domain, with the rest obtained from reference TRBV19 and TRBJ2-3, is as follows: DGGITQSPKYLFRKEGQNVTLSCEQNLNHDAMYWYRQDPGQGLRLIYYSQIVNDFQKGDIAEGYSVSREKKESFPLTVTSAQKNPTAFYLCASSIDWTATDTQYFGPGTRLTVL.